A single sample is the source of the 31 T cell receptor beta chains below, sequenced in a study of technical replicates of blood from several donors. Assay: immunoSEQ multiplex PCR; the TCRdb copy retains only in-frame clones and omits some. The sample carries about 81,000 clones, 75% to 85% recorded once. The specimen sequenced was PBMCs. Receptors originate from a human donor in good health. Some clones in this sample may be carry-over from other donors' samples.

The V and J genes are TRBV6-5 and TRBJ1-5, with 7 bases identical to TRBD1. V was clipped by 6 bases and J by 0 bases; unmatched bases: 5. CDR3 length equals 15 residues. Per germline, CDR1 MNHEY and CDR2 SVGAGI. The DNA for the CDR3 is TGTGCCAGCAGATCCCAGGGGGATAGCAATCAGCCCCAGCATTTT. Protein sequence: CASRSQGDSNQPQHF.

For the CDR3, the DNA is TGTGCCAGCACCCTGGGGGCCTCCTCTGGAAACACCATATATTTT. It encodes CASTLGASSGNTIYF. The rearrangement uses TRBV2 and TRBJ1-3; D might be TRBD1 (6 bases). V lost 7 bases and J 0 bases, leaving 13 bases between the germline ends. Per the germline V gene, CDR1 is SNHLY and CDR2 is FYNNEI. The CDR3 is made up of 15 amino acids. The whole variable domain, filled in from reference TRBV2 and TRBJ1-3, reads EPEVTQTPSHQVTQMGQEVILRCVPISNHLYFYWYRQILGQKVEFLVSFYNNEISEKSEIFDDQFSVERPDGSNFTLKIRSTKLEDSAMYFCASTLGASSGNTIYFGEGSWLTVV.

This chain joins TRBV6-1 and TRBJ1-1, with 9 bases matching TRBD1. CDR3 length: 15 amino acids. V dropped 2 bases and J dropped 6; count of bases not matched to a gene: 7. CDR1 is MNHNS, CDR2 SASEGT, per germline. The CDR3 loop reads CASSEPGQGLAEAFF. The CDR3 DNA reads TGTGCCAGCAGTGAACCGGGACAGGGACTTGCTGAAGCTTTCTTT.

The chain couples TRBV5-4 to TRBJ2-7; D unclear. V was shortened by 0 bases and J by 0 bases, with 13 bases between the two germline ends. Germline-derived CDR1 and CDR2 are SGHNT and YYREEE (reference sequence). This CDR3 region has 16 residues. This CDR3 is CASSLGGQVRSYEQYF. The CDR3 nucleotides are TGTGCCAGCAGCTTGGGTGGCCAGGTCCGCTCCTACGAGCAGTACTTC.

The chain uses TRBV19 and TRBJ2-1; TRBD1 matches at 8 bases. From germline, CDR1 is LNHDA and CDR2 SQIVND (reference sequence). The V and J ends lost 5 bases and 1 base, in that order; junction bases with no gene match: 7. The CDR3 sequence is 16 residues long. CDR3 DNA sequence: TGTGCCAGTAGTTCCTTAGGACAGGGTTCCTACAATGAGCAGTTCTTC. Protein: CASSSLGQGSYNEQFF. Full variable domain (remainder filled in from reference TRBV19 and TRBJ2-1): DGGITQSPKYLFRKEGQNVTLSCEQNLNHDAMYWYRQDPGQGLRLIYYSQIVNDFQKGDIAEGYSVSREKKESFPLTVTSAQKNPTAFYLCASSSLGQGSYNEQFFGPGTRLTVL.

The V call is TRBV7-2, the J call TRBJ2-3; 7 positions agree with TRBD2. Trimming cost V 3 bases and J 2 bases; bases outside gene matches: 5. Germline-derived CDR1 and CDR2 are SGHTA and FQGNSA. The CDR3 length is 15 residues. The CDR3 protein is CASSLSGANTDTQYF. The CDR3, as DNA: TGTGCCAGCAGCTTGAGCGGGGCTAACACAGATACGCAGTATTTT.

This clone occurred once. This chain connects TRBV9 to TRBJ2-1; D possibly corresponds to TRBD2 (5 bases). The CDR3 runs to 15 residues. Trimming stripped 3 bases from V and 0 bases from J, with 10 bases between. Germline loops: CDR1 SGDLS, CDR2 YYNGEE. CDR3 region: CASSGADRSYNEQFF. CDR3 DNA: TGTGCCAGCAGCGGAGCGGACCGCTCCTACAATGAGCAGTTCTTC. Based on the CDR3 plus reference TRBV9 and TRBJ2-1, the full variable domain is DSGVTQTPKHLITATGQRVTLRCSPRSGDLSVYWYQQSLDQGLQFLIQYYNGEERAKGNILERFSAQQFPDLHSELNLSSLELGDSALYFCASSGADRSYNEQFFGPGTRLTVL.

The CDR3 coding sequence is TGTGCCAGCAGCGTGGGACAGGGGGTAAAAAATGAGCAGTTCTTC. Amino acids: CASSVGQGVKNEQFF. The genes are TRBV11-1 and TRBJ2-1; 11 bases line up with TRBD1. The germline gives CDR1 SGHAT, CDR2 FQDESV (reference sequence). This CDR3 region has 15 residues. J was trimmed by 7 bases and V by 5 bases; bases with no gene match: 7.

The chain carries TRBV5-6 and TRBJ2-5; 7 bases align to TRBD1. V lost 6 bases to trimming and J lost 7 bases; unmatched junction nucleotides: 12. This CDR3 comprises 14 residues. In germline, CDR1 is SGHDT, CDR2 YYEEEE. CDR3 nucleotides: TGTGCCAGCAACCTAGACACAGGGGCGGGGACCCAGTACTTC. Translation: CASNLDTGAGTQYF.

Here the CDR3 DNA reads TGCGCCAGCAGCCAACGACCTCTGGGCCCCGCGGGGGAGACCCAGTACTTC. Encoded protein: CASSQRPLGPAGETQYF. The chain is built from TRBV4-3 and TRBJ2-5; D is perhaps TRBD2 (6 bases). Germline V gene sequence: CDR1 LGHNA, CDR2 YSLEER. This CDR3 is 17 amino acids long. V lost 2 bases to trimming and J lost 5 bases, with 21 bases between them.

This clone came up many times. The chain links TRBV18 to TRBJ1-3; unclear D gene. In germline, CDR1 is KGHSH, CDR2 LQKENI. Trimming stripped 6 bases from V and 4 bases from J, with 16 bases between. The CDR3 runs 15 residues. CDR3 in DNA: TGTGCCAGCTCGCCCAAGAAATCGGGAGGAAACACCATATATTTT. It specifies CASSPKKSGGNTIYF.

This sequence joins TRBV7-2 and TRBJ1-1; D uncertain. This CDR3 spans 14 amino acids. V lost 1 base and J lost 6, with 12 bases in between. In germline, CDR1 is SGHTA, CDR2 FQGNSA. In DNA, the CDR3 is TGTGCCAGCAGCTTAGTTAGCAGTCTCCCTGAAGCTTTCTTT. It codes for CASSLVSSLPEAFF.

The chain employs TRBV29-1 and TRBJ2-7, with D possibly matching TRBD1 (6 bases). V dropped 1 base and J dropped 2 bases, with 12 bases sitting between them. Germline V CDR1 and CDR2: SQVTM, ANQGSEA. The CDR3 consists of 14 residues. CDR3 loop: CSVEGQGFPYEQYF. DNA for the CDR3: TGCAGCGTTGAAGGGCAGGGGTTCCCCTACGAGCAGTACTTC.

The rearrangement joins TRBV5-5 to TRBJ1-5, with D hard to call. CDR3 length: 15 residues. CDR1 is SGHKS and CDR2 is YYEKEE in the germline V gene (reference sequence). With 4 bases removed from V and 1 base from J, the gap between germline ends came to 12 bases. The CDR3 is CASSPGFSSNQPQHF. The CDR3 DNA reads TGTGCCAGCAGCCCGGGATTTTCGAGCAATCAGCCCCAGCATTTT.

The J gene is TRBJ2-7, the V gene TRBV15, with D perhaps matching TRBD1 (5 bases). CDR1 and CDR2 from the germline V gene are LNHNV and YYDKDF (reference sequence). The CDR3 totals 14 residues. Trimming removed 1 base from V and 0 bases from J, with 7 bases in between. The CDR3 protein is CATSRVDSSYEQYF. The CDR3 DNA reads as TGTGCCACCAGCAGAGTCGACAGCTCCTACGAGCAGTACTTC.

The chain links TRBV4-3 to TRBJ2-3; D may be TRBD2 (6 bases). Trimming left V 0 bases short and J 9 bases short, with 16 bases between. Germline loops: CDR1 LGHNA, CDR2 YSLEER. The CDR3 spans 15 residues. CDR3 amino acids: CASSQDAGPRGTQYF. The DNA for the CDR3 is TGCGCCAGCAGCCAAGATGCGGGACCTCGGGGAACGCAGTATTTT.

The V gene is TRBV4-3, the J gene TRBJ2-7; TRBD2 might be the D (6 bases). Trimming removed 0 bases from V and 7 bases from J, with 13 bases in between. Germline lookup yields CDR1 LGHNA and CDR2 YSLEER. The CDR3 runs to 14 residues. The CDR3 nucleotides are TGCGCCAGCAGCCAAGATTGGACCGCGGGGGAGCAGTACTTC. Translating gives CASSQDWTAGEQYF.

This clone has only one observation. The chain has TRBV5-1 and TRBJ2-5; TRBD1 matches 9 bases. V was clipped by 4 bases and J by 5 bases; unmatched bases: 6. Germline assignment: CDR1 SGHRS and CDR2 YFSETQ. CDR3 length equals 14 residues. The CDR3 DNA reads as TGCGCCAGCAGCACAGGGACAGGGCCCGAGACCCAGTACTTC. Its protein product is CASSTGTGPETQYF.

The chain combines TRBV6-1 with TRBJ2-5, with TRBD2 matching over 10 bases. CDR3 length: 15 amino acids. Germline assignment: CDR1 MNHNS and CDR2 SASEGT. J lost 2 bases, V lost 0 bases, and 0 bases had no gene match. CDR3 sequence (DNA): TGTGCCAGCAGTGAAGCAGCGGGGGGGCAAGAGACCCAGTACTTC. Its protein product is CASSEAAGGQETQYF.

The chain is built from TRBV19 and TRBJ1-2; D is possibly TRBD1 (5 bases). The CDR3 is 14 residues long. The V end was cut by 3 bases, the J end by 2 bases, with 10 bases between. Germline assignment: CDR1 LNHDA and CDR2 SQIVND (reference sequence). The CDR3 region is CASSMGGPNYGYTF. The CDR3 region has the DNA TGTGCCAGTAGTATGGGGGGACCCAACTATGGCTACACCTTC.

The chain employs TRBV15 and TRBJ1-2; 8 bases are shared with TRBD1. In germline, CDR1 is LNHNV, CDR2 YYDKDF (reference sequence). The CDR3 loop spans 14 amino acids. V dropped 3 bases and J dropped 7; count of bases not matched to a gene: 7. The CDR3: CATSRDRVKGGYTF. The CDR3 nucleotides are TGTGCCACCAGCAGGGACAGGGTTAAGGGTGGCTACACCTTC.

The DNA for the CDR3 is TGCAGCGTTCTTCCGGGACAGGGTCGCTACGAGCAGTACTTC. As protein: CSVLPGQGRYEQYF. This chain joins TRBV29-1 and TRBJ2-7, with 9 nucleotides matching TRBD1. CDR3 size: 14 residues. In germline, CDR1 is SQVTM, CDR2 ANQGSEA. The V gene end was trimmed by 5 bases and the J gene end by 3 bases; junction bases not matched to a gene: 8.

The V call is TRBV27, the J call TRBJ2-6; 7 bases are shared with TRBD2. Germline V gene lookup returns CDR1 MNHEY and CDR2 SMNVEV (reference sequence). J gave up 3 bases and V 8 bases, and 10 bases lay outside the gene matches. The CDR3 contains 16 residues. In DNA form, the CDR3 reads TGTGCCAGCTTCCCGGAAGGGAGGGGTGGGGCCAACGTCCTGACTTTC. Its translation: CASFPEGRGGANVLTF.

V and J are TRBV2 and TRBJ2-5, with TRBD1 identical over 8 bases. The V and J ends lost 5 bases and 6 bases, in that order; junction bases with no gene match: 5. This CDR3 has 13 residues. CDR1 is SNHLY and CDR2 is FYNNEI in the germline V gene. The CDR3 sequence: CASSLQGGQTQYF. CDR3 coding DNA: TGTGCCAGCAGTCTACAGGGGGGACAGACCCAGTACTTC.

This sequence joins TRBV27 and TRBJ2-1; D may be TRBD2 (5 bases). V shed 4 bases and J shed 0 bases, with 13 bases lying between them. Germline CDR1 is MNHEY and CDR2 is SMNVEV (reference sequence). The CDR3 consists of 16 residues. The CDR3 DNA reads as TGTGCCAGCAGTTCCCAACTAGTGAGCTCCTACAATGAGCAGTTCTTC. Residues: CASSSQLVSSYNEQFF.

The chain combines TRBV6-6 with TRBJ2-5, with D hard to call. From germline, CDR1 is MNHNY and CDR2 SVGAGI (reference sequence). The CDR3 loop spans 12 amino acids. V dropped 6 bases and J dropped 3 bases, with 8 bases sitting between them. The CDR3 protein is CASSYTKETQYF. The CDR3 coding sequence is TGTGCCAGCAGCTACACTAAAGAGACCCAGTACTTC.

This clone was seen a handful of times. V usage is TRBV9 and J usage is TRBJ1-1; maybe TRBD1 (6 bases). The length of the CDR3 is 13 residues. Trimming took 3 bases from V and 3 from J, leaving 9 bases between them. The germline V gene encodes CDR1 SGDLS and CDR2 YYNGEE. Written as DNA, the CDR3 is TGTGCCAGCAGCGCCACAGGGTACACTGAAGCTTTCTTT. Residues: CASSATGYTEAFF.

The V and J genes are TRBV19 and TRBJ2-7; D may be TRBD2 (5 bases). This CDR3 contains 12 residues. V lost 4 bases to trimming and J lost 5 bases, with 9 bases between them. Looked up from germline, CDR1 is LNHDA and CDR2 is SQIVND (reference sequence). CDR3 amino acids: CASSTYGNEQYF. For the CDR3, the DNA is TGTGCCAGTAGTACCTACGGGAACGAGCAGTACTTC.

The chain joins TRBV2 to TRBJ2-2; 7 bases are a match to TRBD1. CDR1 and CDR2 (germline): SNHLY, FYNNEI. Trimming removed 5 bases from V and 0 bases from J; junction bases left unmatched: 3. The CDR3 is 15 residues long. The CDR3 region has the DNA TGTGCCAGCAGTAGACAGGGCCCGAACACCGGGGAGCTGTTTTTT. Translated, it gives CASSRQGPNTGELFF. The full variable domain, with the rest looked up from reference TRBV2 and TRBJ2-2, is EPEVTQTPSHQVTQMGQEVILRCVPISNHLYFYWYRQILGQKVEFLVSFYNNEISEKSEIFDDQFSVERPDGSNFTLKIRSTKLEDSAMYFCASSRQGPNTGELFFGEGSRLTVL.

This chain joins TRBV30 and TRBJ1-1, with D possibly being TRBD1 (6 bases). Deletions cut 5 bases from V and 10 bases from J, with 17 bases between. Germline CDR1 GTSNPN, CDR2 SVGIG (reference sequence). The CDR3 extends over 12 amino acids. The CDR3 spells CAWGFWGLGAFF. CDR3 nucleotides: TGTGCCTGGGGTTTCTGGGGGCTGGGAGCTTTCTTT.

This clone has only a few counts. This chain connects TRBV19 to TRBJ1-5; D is perhaps TRBD1 (5 bases). Germline CDR1 and CDR2: LNHDA and SQIVND (reference sequence). V lost 5 bases and J 3 bases, leaving 20 bases between the germline ends. CDR3 length equals 17 residues. The CDR3: CASSPGPGRTLNQPQHF. As DNA, the CDR3 is TGTGCCAGTAGTCCAGGGCCCGGACGGACCCTCAATCAGCCCCAGCATTTT.